These T cell receptor beta chains were read from a single sample in a study of response to subunit inactivated influenza vaccine. A single record per CDR3 protein comes from TCRdb applying MiXCR to the RT-PCR reads. This sample carries around 850,000 distinct CDR3 sequences, about a fifth of them seen once, and the ten largest clones take approximately 11%. The sequencing here drew on PBMCs from blood, taken less than 6 days after vaccination. The receptors come from a man aged 45-60 years who received an inactivated influenza vaccine. CDR3s include the opening cysteine and the closing phenylalanine or tryptophan. Each record gives: V gene, clone size, CDR3 length, J gene, D gene, CDR3 DNA, CDR3 protein. A D gene is named only where the DNA matches it firmly. Clone size is not always given. Where it is, it says once, few, many or a class for expanded clones.

v_call: TRBV6-1; clone_size: few; cdr3_length: 15; j_call: TRBJ2-7; d_call: TRBD1; cdr3_nt: TGTGCCAGCAGCAACCGACAGGGGAACTCCTACGAGCAGTACTTC; cdr3_aa: CASSNRQGNSYEQYF
v_call: TRBV5-5; clone_size: .; cdr3_length: 15; j_call: TRBJ2-7; d_call: TRBD2; cdr3_nt: TGTGCCAGCAGCCCCGGGGCTAGCGGGGGCTACGAGCAGTACTTC; cdr3_aa: CASSPGASGGYEQYF
v_call: TRBV11-2; clone_size: few; cdr3_length: 15; j_call: TRBJ2-2; d_call: .; cdr3_nt: TGTGCCAGCAGGCAGACTAGGGTCAACACCGGGGAGCTGTTTTTT; cdr3_aa: CASRQTRVNTGELFF
v_call: TRBV7-2; clone_size: .; cdr3_length: 16; j_call: TRBJ1-2; d_call: TRBD1; cdr3_nt: TGTGCCAGCAGCAAAGGGGGGACAGGGGCCCCTTATGGCTACACCTTC; cdr3_aa: CASSKGGTGAPYGYTF
v_call: TRBV29-1; clone_size: .; cdr3_length: 13; j_call: TRBJ1-2; d_call: TRBD1; cdr3_nt: TGCAGCGCACGACAGGGGACTAACTATGGCTACACCTTC; cdr3_aa: CSARQGTNYGYTF
v_call: TRBV18; clone_size: .; cdr3_length: 14; j_call: TRBJ1-2; d_call: .; cdr3_nt: TGTGCCAGCTCACCGTCCACGGATAACTATGGCTACACCTTC; cdr3_aa: CASSPSTDNYGYTF
v_call: TRBV5-1; clone_size: .; cdr3_length: 15; j_call: TRBJ2-7; d_call: .; cdr3_nt: TGCGCCAGCAGCTTGGCCTCGGACAGAACCTACGAGCAGTACTTC; cdr3_aa: CASSLASDRTYEQYF
v_call: TRBV5-6; clone_size: .; cdr3_length: 13; j_call: TRBJ1-5; d_call: .; cdr3_nt: TGTGCCAGCAGCTTGACCCGGACGGGGCCCCAGCATTTT; cdr3_aa: CASSLTRTGPQHF
v_call: TRBV19; clone_size: .; cdr3_length: 18; j_call: TRBJ1-5; d_call: .; cdr3_nt: TGTGCCAGTAGTATAGGCGGGGACGCTGTTTATAGCAATCAGCCCCAGCATTTT; cdr3_aa: CASSIGGDAVYSNQPQHF
v_call: TRBV12-3/TRBV12-4; clone_size: few; cdr3_length: 15; j_call: TRBJ2-7; d_call: TRBD2; cdr3_nt: TGTGCCAGCAGAGGGGCTAGCGGGAGACTCTACGAGCAGTACTTC; cdr3_aa: CASRGASGRLYEQYF
v_call: TRBV2; clone_size: many; cdr3_length: 14; j_call: TRBJ2-3; d_call: TRBD2; cdr3_nt: TGTGCCAGCAGTGATAGCGGGGGTACAGATACGCAGTATTTT; cdr3_aa: CASSDSGGTDTQYF